These 3 T cell receptor beta chains were sequenced from one sample in a study of metastatic and nonmetastatic thyroid tumors. TCRdb re-processed the PCR reads through MiXCR. The repertoire has 33,000 or so clones, around 7% of them found once; the top ten carry around 44%. All patients were treatment-naive before thyroid surgery. The sequencing sample was made of blood. The receptors were gathered from a female donor with papillary thyroid cancer or a benign thyroid nodule (not recorded which). Some clones in this sample may be carry-over from other donors' samples.

The table lists this clone with many counts. The gene calls are TRBV5-4 and TRBJ1-2; 10 bases fit TRBD1. V gave up 4 bases and J gave up 2 bases; unmatched junction bases: 8. Germline lookup yields CDR1 SGHNT and CDR2 YYREEE (reference sequence). This CDR3 comprises 16 residues. The CDR3 bases are TGTGCCAGCAGCCGGAGGACAGGGGGAGGGAACTATGGCTACACCTTC. Translating it yields CASSRRTGGGNYGYTF.

This clone has ten or more counts. V and J are TRBV7-3 and TRBJ2-1, with D hard to call. V gave up 4 bases and J gave up 3 bases, with 13 bases separating them. The germline CDR1 and CDR2 sequences are SGHTA and FQGTGA. CDR3 length equals 15 residues. CDR3 loop: CASSSRVAGYNEQFF. CDR3 DNA: TGTGCCAGCAGCTCTCGGGTGGCAGGCTACAATGAGCAGTTCTTC.

This clone was observed at least ten times. The chain links TRBV6-1 to TRBJ1-1, with no clear D. The CDR3 sequence is 15 residues long. The ends were cut back, 8 bases at V and 1 base at J, with 17 bases in the middle. The V gene's germline CDR1 is MNHNS and CDR2 SASEGT. The CDR3 DNA sequence: TGTGCCAGCTTTGCCCCCGCGCGCTCGAACACTGAAGCTTTCTTT. It yields the protein CASFAPARSNTEAFF.